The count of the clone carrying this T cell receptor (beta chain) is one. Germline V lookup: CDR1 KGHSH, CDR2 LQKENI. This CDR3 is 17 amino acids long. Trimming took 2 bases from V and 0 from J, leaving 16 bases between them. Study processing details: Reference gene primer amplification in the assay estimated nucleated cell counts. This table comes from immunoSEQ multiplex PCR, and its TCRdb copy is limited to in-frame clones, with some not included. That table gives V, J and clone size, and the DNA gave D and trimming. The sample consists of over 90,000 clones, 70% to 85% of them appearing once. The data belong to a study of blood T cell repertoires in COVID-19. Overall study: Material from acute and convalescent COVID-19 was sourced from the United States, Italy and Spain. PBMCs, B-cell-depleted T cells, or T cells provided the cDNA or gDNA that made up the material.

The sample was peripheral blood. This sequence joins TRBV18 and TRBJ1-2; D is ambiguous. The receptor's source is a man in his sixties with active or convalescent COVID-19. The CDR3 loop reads CASSPSEGRLSNYGYTF. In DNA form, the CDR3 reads TGTGCCAGCTCACCATCGGAAGGCAGGCTGTCTAACTATGGCTACACCTTC.